The 22 T cell receptor beta chains given below trace back to one sample, sequenced in a study of T cell responses to AZD1222 COVID-19 vaccine. The assay was immunoSEQ multiplex PCR, and TCRdb's table has in-frame clones only and misses some. The sample has about 92,000 clones; around 84% are singletons. The material was peripheral blood, obtained on day 0 of AZD1222 vaccination. The receptors were sampled from an adult in good health.

Comments on this clone: Other nucleotide sequences in the sample specify the same CDR3. The genes are TRBV7-2 and TRBJ2-2; tentative D call: TRBD1 (5 bases). Trimming pared 2 bases from V and 2 bases from J, leaving 9 bases between. Germline V lookup: CDR1 SGHTA, CDR2 FQGNSA. The CDR3 spans 15 residues. The CDR3 bases are TGTGCCAGCAGCTTAACAGGCGGAAACACCGGGGAGCTGTTTTTT. Amino acid sequence: CASSLTGGNTGELFF. The full variable domain, in which reference TRBV7-2 and TRBJ2-2 provide the parts outside the CDR3, is GAGVSQSPSNKVTEKGKDVELRCDPISGHTALYWYRQSLGQGLEFLIYFQGNSAPDKSGLPSDRFSAERTGGSVSTLTIQRTQQEDSAVYLCASSLTGGNTGELFFGEGSRLTVL.

This chain uses TRBV19 with TRBJ2-2; no definite D call. Trimming cost V 6 bases and J 8 bases, with 16 bases left between them. This CDR3 region has 14 residues. Germline values: CDR1 LNHDA, CDR2 SQIVND (reference sequence). CDR3 in amino acids: CASRWRDLGGELFF. CDR3 coding DNA: TGTGCCAGTAGATGGCGAGATTTAGGGGGGGAGCTGTTTTTT.

CDR3 loop: CASSLGRGTF. In DNA, the CDR3 is TGTGCCAGCAGCTTGGGAAGGGGCACCTTC. This rearrangement joins TRBV11-2 to TRBJ1-2, with a weak D call TRBD1 (5 bases). Deletions cut 3 bases from V and 13 bases from J, with 9 bases between. Germline CDR1 reads SGHAT; CDR2 reads FQNNGV. The CDR3 contains 10 residues.

This rearrangement joins TRBV5-1 to TRBJ2-3; weak D call: TRBD1 (5 bases). The CDR3 runs 12 residues. Germline CDR1 reads SGHRS; CDR2 reads YFSETQ. V lost 4 bases, J lost 5 bases, and 8 bases lay in between. CDR3 sequence: CASSPRGDTQYF. The DNA of the CDR3 is TGCGCCAGCAGCCCTAGGGGAGATACGCAGTATTTT.

This clone was seen once. CDR3 residues: CASRPGGKLLGNTIYF. The CDR3 region has the DNA TGTGCCAGCAGACCTGGAGGGAAACTCCTTGGAAACACCATATATTTT. The chain employs TRBV28 and TRBJ1-3, with D unclear. This CDR3 spans 16 amino acids. Trimming took 6 bases from V and 3 from J, leaving 18 bases between them. Looked up from germline, CDR1 is MDHEN and CDR2 is SYDVKM.

This sequence joins TRBV19 and TRBJ2-1; 9 bases fit TRBD2. This CDR3 spans 15 amino acids. With 2 bases clipped from V and 6 bases from J, the junction kept 5 bases outside the gene matches. CDR1 LNHDA and CDR2 SQIVND come from the germline V gene (reference sequence). CDR3 amino acids: CASSISGGPGNEQFF. The CDR3 DNA reads as TGTGCCAGTAGTATAAGCGGGGGGCCGGGCAATGAGCAGTTCTTC.

CDR3: CASSKRATCDGYTF. DNA of the CDR3: TGTGCCAGCAGCAAAAGGGCAACTTGCGACGGCTACACCTTC. The J gene is TRBJ1-2, the V gene TRBV21-1. TRBV21-1 is deemed a pseudogene. The CDR3 has 14 amino acids.

This sequence joins TRBV15 and TRBJ1-1, with TRBD1 matching 10 bases. Germline CDR1 and CDR2: LNHNV and YYDKDF (reference sequence). The CDR3 has 16 residues. V shed 4 bases and J 1 base; nucleotides not matched to a gene: 6. The CDR3 region is CATSTRQGARNTEAFF. For the CDR3, the DNA is TGTGCCACCAGCACTAGACAGGGGGCGAGGAACACTGAAGCTTTCTTT. The full variable domain, rest sourced from reference TRBV15 and TRBJ1-1, is DAMVIQNPRYQVTQFGKPVTLSCSQTLNHNVMYWYQQKSSQAPKLLFHYYDKDFNNEADTPDNFQSRRPNTSFCFLDIRSPGLGDTAMYLCATSTRQGARNTEAFFGQGTRLTVV.

The chain carries TRBV5-4 and TRBJ2-1, with D hard to call. Trimming took 1 base from V and 0 from J, leaving 8 bases between them. CDR1 SGHNT and CDR2 YYREEE come from the germline V gene (reference sequence). The CDR3 length is 15 residues. CDR3 protein: CASSLPGISYNEQFF. CDR3 DNA sequence: TGTGCCAGCAGCTTGCCTGGGATCTCCTACAATGAGCAGTTCTTC.

This clone was counted a single time. This chain links TRBV2 with TRBJ2-5, with TRBD2 matching over 11 bases. The length of the CDR3 is 14 residues. The germline CDR1 and CDR2 sequences are SNHLY and FYNNEI. Trimming at V came to 7 bases and at J to 4 bases, leaving 5 bases not matched to a gene. The CDR3 DNA reads as TGTGCCAGCACCCAACTAGCGGGAGTAGAGACCCAGTACTTC. The encoded protein is CASTQLAGVETQYF.

The V gene is TRBV7-2, the J gene TRBJ2-2, with 8 bases identical to TRBD1. The CDR3 has 15 residues. Germline CDR1 and CDR2: SGHTA and FQGNSA. The trim removed 2 bases at V and 7 bases at J, leaving 6 bases unmatched. CDR3 in DNA: TGTGCCAGCAGCTTACAGGGGGCGCTCGGCGGGGAGCTGTTTTTT. Residues: CASSLQGALGGELFF.

The chain is built from TRBV6-6 and TRBJ2-7; perhaps TRBD1 as D (6 bases). The germline V gene encodes CDR1 MNHNY and CDR2 SVGAGI (reference sequence). The V end lost 4 bases, the J end lost 2 bases, and 15 bases lay between the germline ends. The CDR3 sequence is 15 residues long. DNA for the CDR3: TGTGCCAGCAGTTCCCCCAACAGGGCCCCCTACGAGCAGTACTTC. This translates into CASSSPNRAPYEQYF.

This chain joins TRBV6-5 and TRBJ2-6, with 9 bases identical to TRBD1. CDR1 MNHEY and CDR2 SVGAGI come from the germline V gene. After removal of 6 bases from V and 0 bases from J, the junction contained 0 bases not matched to a gene. This CDR3 spans 15 amino acids. CDR3 in amino acids: CASRTGGSGANVLTF. CDR3 DNA sequence: TGTGCCAGCAGGACAGGGGGCTCTGGGGCCAACGTCCTGACTTTC.

The J gene is TRBJ1-5, the V gene TRBV19; D is uncertain. V was cut by 4 bases and J by 3 bases, with 10 bases left in between. Germline V gene data show CDR1 as LNHDA and CDR2 as SQIVND (reference sequence). There are 14 residues in the CDR3. CDR3 protein: CASSRAQFNQPQHF. Written as DNA, the CDR3 is TGTGCCAGTAGTAGGGCGCAGTTCAATCAGCCCCAGCATTTT.

This clone came up a few times. The rearrangement joins TRBV19 to TRBJ1-2, with D uncertain. Germline V gene sequence: CDR1 LNHDA, CDR2 SQIVND (reference sequence). The V end was cut by 10 bases, the J end by 4 bases, with 16 bases between. The CDR3 extends over 13 amino acids. The CDR3 sequence: CATFRPDGYGYTF. The CDR3 nucleotides are TGTGCCACCTTTCGGCCGGATGGCTATGGCTACACCTTC.

This chain joins TRBV25-1 and TRBJ2-3; D is unclear. Germline V gene sequence: CDR1 MGHDK, CDR2 SYGVNS. Trimming shortened V by 7 bases and J by 8 bases, and 16 bases separated the two germline ends. There are 13 residues in the CDR3. CDR3 amino acids: CASTRMGSGTQYF. Written as DNA, the CDR3 is TGTGCCAGCACCAGAATGGGTTCTGGTACGCAGTATTTT. Combining the CDR3 with reference TRBV25-1 and TRBJ2-3 gives the whole variable domain EADIYQTPRYLVIGTGKKITLECSQTMGHDKMYWYQQDPGMELHLIHYSYGVNSTEKGDLSSESTVSRIRTEHFPLTLESARPSHTSQYLCASTRMGSGTQYFGPGTRLTVL.

The chain uses TRBV18 and TRBJ2-7, with 10 bases aligning to TRBD1. The CDR3 loop spans 13 amino acids. CDR1 KGHSH and CDR2 LQKENI come from the germline V gene. Trimming cost V 3 bases and J 7 bases; bases outside gene matches: 3. In DNA, the CDR3 is TGTGCCAGCTCACCTAGGGACAGGGGAGAGCAGTACTTC. This codes for CASSPRDRGEQYF.

This sequence joins TRBV6-6 and TRBJ2-7, with D perhaps matching TRBD2 (7 bases). V gave up 1 base and J gave up 6 bases, with 10 bases separating them. Germline CDR1 MNHNY, CDR2 SVGAGI (reference sequence). This CDR3 spans 13 amino acids. The CDR3 sequence is CASSYLGGGEQYF. The DNA of the CDR3 is TGTGCCAGCAGTTACTTAGGGGGGGGCGAGCAGTACTTC.

The rearrangement joins TRBV4-2 to TRBJ2-3; D is perhaps TRBD2 (6 bases). The V and J ends lost 0 bases and 3 bases respectively, with 16 bases between them. This CDR3 has 17 residues. Per the germline V gene, CDR1 is LGHNA and CDR2 is YNFKEQ. The CDR3 is CASSQDRGRLVTDTQYF. CDR3 nucleotides: TGTGCCAGCAGCCAAGATAGGGGCCGACTAGTAACAGATACGCAGTATTTT.

The sample holds one count of this clone. The genes are TRBV7-9 and TRBJ1-2; a possible D gene is TRBD1 (6 bases). Germline V gene data show CDR1 as SEHNR and CDR2 as FQNEAQ (reference sequence). CDR3 length: 14 amino acids. Trimming cost V 1 base and J 4 bases, with 10 bases left between them. CDR3 in DNA: TGTGCCAGCAGCTTAGGACAGGCCGTCTATGGCTACACCTTC. It codes for CASSLGQAVYGYTF.

J is TRBJ1-1 and V is TRBV6-4, with no clear D. Deletions cut 10 bases from V and 4 bases from J, with 19 bases between. The CDR3 runs to 14 residues. Germline CDR1 and CDR2: MRHNA and SNTAGT. The CDR3 loop is CATSPSFLSTEAFF. CDR3 bases: TGTGCCACCAGCCCCTCCTTTTTGAGCACTGAAGCTTTCTTT.

The chain has TRBV7-9 and TRBJ1-6; 8 positions agree with TRBD1. V shed 5 bases, J shed 6 bases, and the junction held 3 bases outside the gene matches. This CDR3 region has 14 residues. Germline lookup yields CDR1 SEHNR and CDR2 FQNEAQ (reference sequence). The CDR3 is CASSPQGANSPLHF. The CDR3 DNA is TGTGCCAGCAGCCCCCAGGGGGCTAATTCACCCCTCCACTTT.